These T cell receptor beta chains were read from a single sample in a study of CD8 T cells in ankylosing spondylitis. TCRdb re-called the 5' RACE reads through MiXCR, storing one row per CDR3 protein. This table holds about 460,000 distinct CDR3 sequences, over 4% found once. The sequenced sample was blood, either unsorted or a sorted T cell fraction (not recorded which). Receptors originate from a male donor with ankylosing spondylitis. Each CDR3 is given with its conserved first and last residue. A D gene is named only where the DNA matches it firmly. Size is omitted from some rows. Given values are once, few, many or a class for expanded clones.

DNA	CDR3	size	D	length	V	J
TGCGCCAGCAGCCAAGTTGGGACCGCATCCAATGGCTACACCTTC	CASSQVGTASNGYTF	many	.	15	TRBV4-3	TRBJ1-2
TGCAGTGCCAGACCCCGGGACAATGAGCAGTTCTTC	CSARPRDNEQFF	many	.	12	TRBV20-1	TRBJ2-1
TGTGCCAGCAGCTTCCTAGCGGGGGGCCTTAGCACAGATACGCAGTATTTT	CASSFLAGGLSTDTQYF	many	TRBD2	17	TRBV7-2	TRBJ2-3
TGCAGTGCTAGAGATTACCGTGGCTACACCTTC	CSARDYRGYTF	many	.	11	TRBV20-1	TRBJ1-2
TGCAGTGCTAGGGATAGCGGGGCCTACAATGAGCAGTTCTTC	CSARDSGAYNEQFF	few	TRBD2	14	TRBV20-1	TRBJ2-1
TGTGCCAGCAGCCCCTACGGGACAGGGGAAACCGGGGAGCTGTTTTTT	CASSPYGTGETGELFF	.	TRBD1	16	TRBV11-2	TRBJ2-2
TGTGCCAGCAGCACTAGCGGCCACTCCAATGAGCAGTTCTTC	CASSTSGHSNEQFF	many	TRBD2	14	TRBV7-2	TRBJ2-1
TGTGCCAGCAGCGATCCGGGACAGGGGGCGCGGGGAGCTTTCTTT	CASSDPGQGARGAFF	few	TRBD1	15	TRBV5-4	TRBJ1-1
TGTGCCAGCAGTGCCGACCGGACAGGTTCCCTCCACTTT	CASSADRTGSLHF	many	TRBD1	13	TRBV25-1	TRBJ1-6
TGTGCCATCAGCATAAGCACAGATACGCAGTATTTT	CAISISTDTQYF	many	.	12	TRBV10-3	TRBJ2-3
TGCAGTGCTATGATGGTGTCTAATGAAAAACTGTTTTTT	CSAMMVSNEKLFF	many	.	13	TRBV20-1	TRBJ1-4
TGTGCCAGCAGCCAGAGCGGGGGATCCTACGAGCAGTACTTC	CASSQSGGSYEQYF	many	TRBD2	14	TRBV7-9	TRBJ2-7
TGCAGTGTTCCGTCTCCCCGGACTTACAATGAGCAGTTCTTC	CSVPSPRTYNEQFF	many	.	14	TRBV20-1	TRBJ2-1
TGTGCCAGCAGACGACTAGCGGGAGGTCATGAGCAGTACTTC	CASRRLAGGHEQYF	many	TRBD2	14	TRBV6-2/TRBV6-3	TRBJ2-7
TGCAGTGCTAGAGATATCGCCGACTCAGGGAGGGAGACCCAGTACTTC	CSARDIADSGRETQYF	many	.	16	TRBV20-1	TRBJ2-5
TGTGCCACCAGCCCCTCTTTACCCCACAATGAGCAGTTCTTC	CATSPSLPHNEQFF	many	.	14	TRBV15	TRBJ2-1
TGCGCCAGCAGCTGGGGGACAGGGGCGTATGGCTACACCTTC	CASSWGTGAYGYTF	.	TRBD1	14	TRBV5-1	TRBJ1-2
TGTGCCATCGCGAAAGACATTAACAATGAGCAGTTCTTC	CAIAKDINNEQFF	many	.	13	TRBV10-3	TRBJ2-1
TGTGCCAGCAGCGTCACAACCCAAGAGACCCAGTACTTC	CASSVTTQETQYF	many	.	13	TRBV5-5	TRBJ2-5
TGTGCCAGCAGCCTAGAGGACAGGGTCGAAGAGACCCAGTACTTC	CASSLEDRVEETQYF	few	TRBD1	15	TRBV7-6	TRBJ2-5
TGTGCCAGCAAAACCGGGACAGGGATAAACGATGAGCAGTTCTTC	CASKTGTGINDEQFF	many	TRBD1	15	TRBV7-2	TRBJ2-1
TGCAGTGCTACGGGGGGGTCCAAAAACATTCAGTACTTC	CSATGGSKNIQYF	many	TRBD2	13	TRBV20-1	TRBJ2-4
TGTGCCAGCAGCAAAAGGGACGCCTACGAGCAGTACTTC	CASSKRDAYEQYF	.	.	13	TRBV7-2	TRBJ2-7
TGTGCCAGCAGTTCGGACAGGGGAGGTAGGACAGATACGCAGTATTTT	CASSSDRGGRTDTQYF	many	TRBD1	16	TRBV6-5	TRBJ2-3
TGTGCTAGCAGCTTAACTAGCGGTTCGAACACCGGGGAGCTGTTTTTT	CASSLTSGSNTGELFF	few	TRBD2	16	TRBV7-7	TRBJ2-2